This T cell receptor beta chain emerged from a study of memory CD8 T cells in hepatitis C reinfection. For the study at large: Pre-reinfection sampling occurred 55 to 20 weeks ahead of detected reinfection.

Germline V gene sequence: CDR1 MNHEY, CDR2 SVGAGI. The CDR3 has 14 amino acids. The V end was cut by 2 bases, the J end by 10 bases, with 16 bases between. This clone was counted a single time. The protocol was immunoSEQ multiplex PCR, while the TCRdb copy is restricted to in-frame clones and leaves out a portion. Of tens of thousands of clones in the sample, under 90% were seen once. The time point denotes: pre-reinfection, 55 to 20 weeks before reinfection detection. The sorted cells went straight to TCR sequencing with no prior in vitro expansion. Sequencing was carried out using naive CD8+ T cells sorted from blood. J is TRBJ2-3 and V is TRBV6-5; TRBD2 might be the D (6 bases). The receptor was isolated from a man between 18 and 29 years old with hepatitis C virus infection. The CDR3 nucleotides are TGTGCCAGCAGTTACATAGGGGTGAGGGAGGCGCAGTATTTT. It yields the protein CASSYIGVREAQYF.